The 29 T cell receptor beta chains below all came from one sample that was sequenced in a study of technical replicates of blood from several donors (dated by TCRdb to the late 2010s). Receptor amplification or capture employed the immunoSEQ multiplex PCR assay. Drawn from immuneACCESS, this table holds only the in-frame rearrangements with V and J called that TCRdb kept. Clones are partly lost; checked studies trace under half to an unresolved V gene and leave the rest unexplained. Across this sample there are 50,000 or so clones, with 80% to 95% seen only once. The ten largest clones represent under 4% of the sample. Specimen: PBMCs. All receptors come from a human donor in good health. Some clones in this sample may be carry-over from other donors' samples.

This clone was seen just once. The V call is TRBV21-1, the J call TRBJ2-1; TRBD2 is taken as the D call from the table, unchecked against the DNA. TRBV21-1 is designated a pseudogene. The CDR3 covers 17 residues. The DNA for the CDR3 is TGTGCCAGCAGCACCGACCAGCGGGAGAGCTCCTACAATGAGCAGTTCTTC. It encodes CASSTDQRESSYNEQFF.

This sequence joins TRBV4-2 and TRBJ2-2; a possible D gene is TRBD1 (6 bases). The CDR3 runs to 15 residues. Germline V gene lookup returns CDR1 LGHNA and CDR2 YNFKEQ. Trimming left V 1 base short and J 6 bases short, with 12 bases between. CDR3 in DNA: TGTGCCAGCAGCCAAGCCGCAGGGGACGCCGGGGAGCTGTTTTTT. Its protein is CASSQAAGDAGELFF.

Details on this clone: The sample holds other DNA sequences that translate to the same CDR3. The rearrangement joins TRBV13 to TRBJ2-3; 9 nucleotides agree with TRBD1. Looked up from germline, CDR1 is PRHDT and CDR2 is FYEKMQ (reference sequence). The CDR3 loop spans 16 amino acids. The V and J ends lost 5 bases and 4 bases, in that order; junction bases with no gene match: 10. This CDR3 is CASSRPGTGPPDTQYF. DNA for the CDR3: TGTGCCAGCAGCCGCCCCGGGACAGGGCCCCCAGATACGCAGTATTTT.

The CDR3 DNA reads TGTGCCAGCAGCAAAGACAGATTTAATGAAAAACTGTTTTTT. Translating gives CASSKDRFNEKLFF. The genes are TRBV11-2 and TRBJ1-4; D might be TRBD1 (5 bases). CDR1 and CDR2 (germline): SGHAT, FQNNGV. The ends were cut back, 5 bases at V and 4 bases at J, with 11 bases in the middle. The CDR3 is 14 residues long.

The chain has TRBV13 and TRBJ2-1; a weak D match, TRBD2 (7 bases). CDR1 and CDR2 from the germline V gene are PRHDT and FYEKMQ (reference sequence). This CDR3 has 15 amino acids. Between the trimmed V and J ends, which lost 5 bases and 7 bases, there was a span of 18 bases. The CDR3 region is CASSRSSGGGNEQFF. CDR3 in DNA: TGTGCCAGCAGCCGTTCTAGCGGAGGGGGGAATGAGCAGTTCTTC.

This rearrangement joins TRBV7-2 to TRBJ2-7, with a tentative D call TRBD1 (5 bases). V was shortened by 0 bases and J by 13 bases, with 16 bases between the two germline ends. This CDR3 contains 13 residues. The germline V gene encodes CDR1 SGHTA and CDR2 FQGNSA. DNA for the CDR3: TGTGCCAGCAGCTTAGCGCTTGGGGCCGTGGTCTACTTC. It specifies CASSLALGAVVYF.

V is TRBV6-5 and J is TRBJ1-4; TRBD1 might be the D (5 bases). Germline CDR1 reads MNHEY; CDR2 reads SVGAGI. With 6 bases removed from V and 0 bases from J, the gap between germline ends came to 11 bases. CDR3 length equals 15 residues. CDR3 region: CASRTLTATNEKLFF. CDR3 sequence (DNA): TGTGCCAGCAGAACGCTGACAGCAACTAATGAAAAACTGTTTTTT.

Here the CDR3 DNA reads TGCGCCAGCAGCCAGCGGCGGGGGGACCCCAGATACGAGCAGTACTTC. Its protein product is CASSQRRGDPRYEQYF. J is TRBJ2-7 and V is TRBV4-3; 8 nucleotides line up with TRBD2. V shed 3 bases and J 4 bases; nucleotides not matched to a gene: 11. From germline, CDR1 is LGHNA and CDR2 YSLEER. CDR3 length: 16 amino acids.

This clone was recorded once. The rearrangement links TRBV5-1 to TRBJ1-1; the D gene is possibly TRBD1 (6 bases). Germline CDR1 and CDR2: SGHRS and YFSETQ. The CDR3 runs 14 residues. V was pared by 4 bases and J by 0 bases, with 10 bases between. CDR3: CASSQTGMNTEAFF. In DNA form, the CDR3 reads TGCGCCAGCAGCCAAACAGGGATGAACACTGAAGCTTTCTTT.

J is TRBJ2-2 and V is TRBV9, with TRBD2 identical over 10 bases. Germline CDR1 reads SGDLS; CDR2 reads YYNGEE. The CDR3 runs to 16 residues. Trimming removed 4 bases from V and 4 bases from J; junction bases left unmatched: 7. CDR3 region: CASSRESGGGTGELFF. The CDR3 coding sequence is TGTGCCAGCAGCAGGGAAAGCGGGGGGGGCACCGGGGAGCTGTTTTTT.

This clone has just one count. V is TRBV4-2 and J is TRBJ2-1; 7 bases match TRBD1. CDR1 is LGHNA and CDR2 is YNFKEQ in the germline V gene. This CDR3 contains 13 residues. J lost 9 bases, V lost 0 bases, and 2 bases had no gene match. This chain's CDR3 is CASSQEGGGEQFF. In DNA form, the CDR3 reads TGTGCCAGCAGCCAAGAAGGGGGCGGTGAGCAGTTCTTC.

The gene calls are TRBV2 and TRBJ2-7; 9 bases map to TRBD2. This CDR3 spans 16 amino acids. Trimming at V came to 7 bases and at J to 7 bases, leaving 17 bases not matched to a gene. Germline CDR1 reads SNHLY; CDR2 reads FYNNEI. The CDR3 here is CASMGLTGTSTWEQYF. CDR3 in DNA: TGTGCCAGCATGGGATTGACCGGGACTAGCACTTGGGAGCAGTACTTC.

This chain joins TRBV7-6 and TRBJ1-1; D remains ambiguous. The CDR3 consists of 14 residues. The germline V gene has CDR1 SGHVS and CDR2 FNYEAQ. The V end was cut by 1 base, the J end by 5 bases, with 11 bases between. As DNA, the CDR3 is TGTGCCAGCAGCTTAGGCCGAGATGCGACTGAAGCTTTCTTT. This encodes CASSLGRDATEAFF.

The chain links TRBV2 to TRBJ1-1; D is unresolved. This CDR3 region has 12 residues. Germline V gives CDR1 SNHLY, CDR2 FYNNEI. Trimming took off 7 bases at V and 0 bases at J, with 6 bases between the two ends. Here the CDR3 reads CASNQVNTEAFF. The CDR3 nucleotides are TGTGCCAGCAATCAGGTGAACACTGAAGCTTTCTTT. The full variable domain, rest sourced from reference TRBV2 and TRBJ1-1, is EPEVTQTPSHQVTQMGQEVILRCVPISNHLYFYWYRQILGQKVEFLVSFYNNEISEKSEIFDDQFSVERPDGSNFTLKIRSTKLEDSAMYFCASNQVNTEAFFGQGTRLTVV.

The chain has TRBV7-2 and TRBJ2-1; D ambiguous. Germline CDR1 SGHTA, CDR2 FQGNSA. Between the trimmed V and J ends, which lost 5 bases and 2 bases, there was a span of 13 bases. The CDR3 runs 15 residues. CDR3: CASSPRRRPYNEQFF. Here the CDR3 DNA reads TGTGCCAGCAGCCCACGGAGACGGCCCTACAATGAGCAGTTCTTC.

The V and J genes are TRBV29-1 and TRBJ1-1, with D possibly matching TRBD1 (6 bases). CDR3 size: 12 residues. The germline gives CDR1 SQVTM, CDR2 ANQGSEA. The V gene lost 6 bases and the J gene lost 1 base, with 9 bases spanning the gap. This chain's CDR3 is CSVSDRNTEAFF. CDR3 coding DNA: TGCAGCGTCTCGGACAGGAACACTGAAGCTTTCTTT.

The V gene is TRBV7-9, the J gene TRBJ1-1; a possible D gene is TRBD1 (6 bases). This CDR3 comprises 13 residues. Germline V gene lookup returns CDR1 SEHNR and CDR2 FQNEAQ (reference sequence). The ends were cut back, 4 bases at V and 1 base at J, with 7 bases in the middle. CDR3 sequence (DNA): TGTGCCAGCAGCTCGACAGGGAACACTGAAGCTTTCTTT. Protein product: CASSSTGNTEAFF.

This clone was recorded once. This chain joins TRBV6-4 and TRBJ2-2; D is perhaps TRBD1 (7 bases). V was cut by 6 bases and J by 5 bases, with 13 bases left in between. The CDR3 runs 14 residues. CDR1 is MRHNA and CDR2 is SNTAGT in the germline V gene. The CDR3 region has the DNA TGTGCCAGCAGGCGGGACAGTGAGACCGGGGAGCTGTTTTTT. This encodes CASRRDSETGELFF.

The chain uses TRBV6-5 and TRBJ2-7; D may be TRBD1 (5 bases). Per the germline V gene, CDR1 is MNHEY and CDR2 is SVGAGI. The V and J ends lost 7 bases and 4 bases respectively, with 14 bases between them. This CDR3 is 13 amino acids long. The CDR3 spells CASKGWQAYEQYF. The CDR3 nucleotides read TGTGCCAGCAAGGGGTGGCAGGCGTACGAGCAGTACTTC.

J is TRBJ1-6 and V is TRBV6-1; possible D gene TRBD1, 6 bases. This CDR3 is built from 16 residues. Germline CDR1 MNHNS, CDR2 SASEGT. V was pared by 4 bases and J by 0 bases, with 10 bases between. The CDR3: CASSGQGLSYNSPLHF. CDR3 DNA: TGTGCCAGCAGTGGGCAGGGGCTCTCCTATAATTCACCCCTCCACTTT.

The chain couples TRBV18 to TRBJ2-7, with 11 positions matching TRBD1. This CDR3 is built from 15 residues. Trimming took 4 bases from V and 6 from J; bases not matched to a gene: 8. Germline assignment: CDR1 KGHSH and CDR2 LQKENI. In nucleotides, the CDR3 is TGTGCCAGCTCACGGTCCGGGACAGGGGGTTTCGAGCAGTACTTC. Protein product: CASSRSGTGGFEQYF.

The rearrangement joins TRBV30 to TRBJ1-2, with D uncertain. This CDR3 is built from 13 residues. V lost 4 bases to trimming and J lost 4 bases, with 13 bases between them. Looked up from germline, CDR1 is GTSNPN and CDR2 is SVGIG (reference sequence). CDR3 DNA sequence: TGTGCCTGGATTGGAGGGTTTGGCTATGGCTACACCTTC. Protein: CAWIGGFGYGYTF.

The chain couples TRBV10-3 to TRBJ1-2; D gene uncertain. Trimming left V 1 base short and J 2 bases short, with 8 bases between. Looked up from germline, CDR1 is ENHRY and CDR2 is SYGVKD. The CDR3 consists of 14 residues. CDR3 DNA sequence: TGTGCCATCAGTGAGTGGACGGGAAACTATGGCTACACCTTC. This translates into CAISEWTGNYGYTF.

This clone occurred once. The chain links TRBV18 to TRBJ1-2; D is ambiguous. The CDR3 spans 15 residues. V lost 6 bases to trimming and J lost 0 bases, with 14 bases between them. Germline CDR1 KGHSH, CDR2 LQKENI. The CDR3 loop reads CASSPVAGTNYGYTF. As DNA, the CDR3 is TGTGCCAGCTCCCCGGTAGCCGGCACTAACTATGGCTACACCTTC.

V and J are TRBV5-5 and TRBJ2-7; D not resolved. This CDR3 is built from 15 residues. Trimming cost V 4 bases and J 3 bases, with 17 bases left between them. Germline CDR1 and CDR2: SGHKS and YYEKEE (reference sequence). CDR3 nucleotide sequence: TGTGCCAGCAGCGAGGAACTCCATCGCGGCTACGAGCAGTACTTC. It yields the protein CASSEELHRGYEQYF.

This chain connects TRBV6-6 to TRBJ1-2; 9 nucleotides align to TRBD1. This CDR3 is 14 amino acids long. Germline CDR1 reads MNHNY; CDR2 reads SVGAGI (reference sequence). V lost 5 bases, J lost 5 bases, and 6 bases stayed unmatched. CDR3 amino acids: CASSIQGAGYGYTF. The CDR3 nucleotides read TGTGCCAGCAGTATACAGGGGGCTGGATATGGCTACACCTTC.

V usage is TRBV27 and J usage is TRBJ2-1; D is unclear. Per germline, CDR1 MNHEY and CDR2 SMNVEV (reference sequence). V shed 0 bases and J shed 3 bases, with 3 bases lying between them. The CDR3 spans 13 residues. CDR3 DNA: TGTGCCAGCAGTTTATCCTTCTACAATGAGCAGTTCTTC. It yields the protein CASSLSFYNEQFF.

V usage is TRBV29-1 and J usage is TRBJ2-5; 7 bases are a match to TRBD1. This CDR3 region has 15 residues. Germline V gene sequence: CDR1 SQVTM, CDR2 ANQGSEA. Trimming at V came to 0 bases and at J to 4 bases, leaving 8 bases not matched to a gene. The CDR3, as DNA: TGCAGCGTTGAAGATGTAATGAGGGGGCGAGAGACCCAGTACTTC. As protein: CSVEDVMRGRETQYF.

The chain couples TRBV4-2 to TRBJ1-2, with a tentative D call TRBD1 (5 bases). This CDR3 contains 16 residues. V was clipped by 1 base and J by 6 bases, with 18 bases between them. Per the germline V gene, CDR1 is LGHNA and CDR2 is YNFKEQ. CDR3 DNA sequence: TGTGCCAGCAGCCAAGGGGGGGGAGGGACTGGAGATGGCTACACCTTC. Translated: CASSQGGGGTGDGYTF.